The 28 T cell receptor beta chains below all came from one sample that was sequenced in a study of beta chain features in type 1 diabetes. Expressed TCRB transcripts were sequenced, since all the RNA that had been isolated was reverse transcribed. Generated by immunoSEQ multiplex PCR, the TCRdb table keeps only in-frame clones and is missing some. The sample contains 600,000 to 700,000 clones, 9.5% to 15% of which appear only once. The study's findings and limits: Researchers report that Type 1 diabetes patients had moderately but significantly shorter TCRB CDR3s across all four CD4+ subsets.

Antigens of these TCRs are unknown. The sequenced material came from naive CD4+ T cells from blood. The source of these receptors is a man aged 25-45 years with type 1 diabetes.

This clone has more than one count but fewer than ten. The CDR3 loop reads CASSVSGQANSPLHF. CDR3 bases: TGTGCCAGCAGCGTTTCGGGACAGGCTAATTCACCCCTCCACTTT. The chain has TRBV9 and TRBJ1-6, with TRBD1 identical over 8 bases. This CDR3 has 15 residues. The trim removed 2 bases at V and 6 bases at J, leaving 4 bases unmatched. Per the germline V gene, CDR1 is SGDLS and CDR2 is YYNGEE.

The rearrangement joins TRBV13 to TRBJ1-2; TRBD1 might be the D (5 bases). CDR1 is PRHDT and CDR2 is FYEKMQ in the germline V gene (reference sequence). V gave up 1 base and J gave up 5 bases, with 17 bases separating them. The CDR3 extends over 16 amino acids. The CDR3 DNA follows: TGTGCCAGCAGCTTAGATCCCCAGGGCGTAGGGTATGGCTACACCTTC. Residues: CASSLDPQGVGYGYTF.

This clone was seen only a few times. This CDR3 is CASTYLGTDTQYF. CDR3 bases: TGTGCCAGCACCTACCTCGGGACAGATACGCAGTATTTT. J is TRBJ2-3 and V is TRBV27; no clear D gene. Trimming took off 7 bases at V and 3 bases at J, with 11 bases between the two ends. The CDR3 spans 13 residues. Germline CDR1 reads MNHEY; CDR2 reads SMNVEV (reference sequence).

The V gene is TRBV6-5, the J gene TRBJ1-5, with D maybe TRBD1 (5 bases). V was cut by 6 bases and J by 5 bases, with 11 bases left in between. Looked up from germline, CDR1 is MNHEY and CDR2 is SVGAGI. The CDR3 length is 13 residues. CDR3 residues: CASSHGGDQPQHF. The CDR3 DNA sequence: TGTGCCAGCAGCCATGGGGGAGATCAGCCCCAGCATTTT.

V is TRBV6-5 and J is TRBJ2-7; D is undetermined. This CDR3 has 13 residues. The germline CDR1 and CDR2 sequences are MNHEY and SVGAGI. V lost 10 bases to trimming and J lost 2 bases, with 15 bases between them. The CDR3 DNA follows: TGTGCCACGACCTCGAAGGTTACCTACGAGCAGTACTTC. Residues: CATTSKVTYEQYF.

This clone showed up just a few times. The rearrangement joins TRBV5-1 to TRBJ2-7; 9 bases line up with TRBD1. This CDR3 region has 14 residues. Germline loops: CDR1 SGHRS, CDR2 YFSETQ. With V trimmed by 4 bases and J by 6 bases, 8 bases remained unmatched. The CDR3 loop is CASSPRTGAGEQYF. The CDR3 DNA is TGCGCCAGCAGCCCCCGGACAGGGGCCGGCGAGCAGTACTTC.

This clone has more than one count but fewer than ten. The chain employs TRBV2 and TRBJ2-7, with 7 positions matching TRBD1. The V gene's germline CDR1 is SNHLY and CDR2 FYNNEI. The J segment lost 0 bases and the V segment lost 5 bases, leaving 7 bases of the junction unmatched. The CDR3 contains 15 residues. CDR3: CASSPGTATSYEQYF. CDR3 nucleotides: TGTGCCAGCAGTCCCGGGACAGCAACCTCCTACGAGCAGTACTTC.

V gene TRBV28 combines with J gene TRBJ1-2; 8 bases match TRBD1. The germline gives CDR1 MDHEN, CDR2 SYDVKM. Unmatched junction bases numbered 3, after V lost 5 bases and J lost 4 bases. This CDR3 is 13 amino acids long. CDR3 sequence: CASSKDRAYGYTF. As DNA, the CDR3 is TGTGCCAGCAGTAAGGACAGGGCCTATGGCTACACCTTC.

V is TRBV7-9 and J is TRBJ1-2; D unresolved. The CDR3 covers 14 residues. Germline CDR1 and CDR2: SEHNR and FQNEAQ (reference sequence). Trimming left V 5 bases short and J 8 bases short, with 18 bases between. DNA for the CDR3: TGTGCCAGCAGCACGTCGAGTTCCGCATCGGGCTACACCTTC. It encodes CASSTSSSASGYTF.

The chain carries TRBV21-1 and TRBJ2-1. TRBV21-1 is an annotated pseudogene. This CDR3 contains 16 residues. The chain's CDR3 is CASSNGCRPDDNEQFF. The CDR3 nucleotides are TGTGCCAGCAGCAATGGGTGTAGACCCGATGACAATGAGCAGTTCTTC.

The gene calls are TRBV5-6 and TRBJ1-4; D unresolved. Deletions cut 2 bases from V and 0 bases from J, with 5 bases between. The germline gives CDR1 SGHDT, CDR2 YYEEEE. CDR3 size: 14 residues. CDR3 sequence: CASSFGTTNEKLFF. CDR3 nucleotides: TGTGCCAGCAGCTTCGGAACAACTAATGAAAAACTGTTTTTT.

This clone was seen only a few times. The chain joins TRBV29-1 to TRBJ1-2; perhaps TRBD1 as D (6 bases). Trimming left V 0 bases short and J 1 base short, with 9 bases between. The germline V gene encodes CDR1 SQVTM and CDR2 ANQGSEA. The CDR3 has 14 residues. DNA of the CDR3: TGCAGCGTTGAAGATCCACAGGGTAACTATGGCTACACCTTC. Amino acids: CSVEDPQGNYGYTF.

This clone was found a few times. For the CDR3, the DNA is TGTGCCAGCAGCCTAGATGGGGGATCCTACAATGAGCAGTTCTTC. This codes for CASSLDGGSYNEQFF. V gene TRBV9 combines with J gene TRBJ2-1; either TRBD1 or TRBD2 may supply D (5 bases each). In germline, CDR1 is SGDLS, CDR2 YYNGEE. The V end was cut by 4 bases, the J end by 1 base, with 12 bases between. The CDR3 contains 15 residues. The full variable domain, rest sourced from reference TRBV9 and TRBJ2-1, is DSGVTQTPKHLITATGQRVTLRCSPRSGDLSVYWYQQSLDQGLQFLIQYYNGEERAKGNILERFSAQQFPDLHSELNLSSLELGDSALYFCASSLDGGSYNEQFFGPGTRLTVL.

The V gene is TRBV9, the J gene TRBJ2-3; D uncertain. V was trimmed by 0 bases and J by 2 bases, leaving 13 bases between them. CDR1 is SGDLS, CDR2 YYNGEE, per germline. The CDR3 loop spans 16 amino acids. CDR3 loop: CASSVERAGYTDTQYF. The CDR3 bases are TGTGCCAGCAGCGTAGAAAGGGCAGGCTACACAGATACGCAGTATTTT.

Regarding this clone: Within the sample, other DNA sequences also encode this same CDR3. The chain is built from TRBV5-1 and TRBJ2-5; a possible D gene is TRBD2 (6 bases). The CDR3 spans 14 residues. Germline V lookup: CDR1 SGHRS, CDR2 YFSETQ. The V gene lost 3 bases and the J gene lost 5 bases, with 14 bases spanning the gap. The CDR3 nucleotides read TGCGCCAGCAGCTCGGGACTGGCGGAGGAGACCCAGTACTTC. Amino acids: CASSSGLAEETQYF.

This clone came up a few times. CDR3 region: CSVSLAKNIQYF. CDR3 in DNA: TGCAGCGTTAGTCTAGCCAAAAACATTCAGTACTTC. The chain joins TRBV29-1 to TRBJ2-4; D is unclear. The CDR3 totals 12 residues. V lost 5 bases to trimming and J lost 0 bases, with 5 bases between them. CDR1 is SQVTM, CDR2 ANQGSEA, per germline.

This chain joins TRBV5-1 and TRBJ2-3; TRBD2 aligns across 9 bases. The CDR3 has 16 residues. V was pared by 2 bases and J by 1 base, with 5 bases of the junction left unmatched. Germline V gene sequence: CDR1 SGHRS, CDR2 YFSETQ. The CDR3 DNA follows: TGCGCCAGCAGCTTCATGATAGCGGGAGGCACAGATACGCAGTATTTT. Protein: CASSFMIAGGTDTQYF.

This clone was counted only a few times. The chain combines TRBV25-1 with TRBJ1-1; possibly TRBD1 for D (5 bases). This CDR3 contains 13 residues. V was cut by 3 bases and J by 4 bases, with 9 bases left in between. Germline CDR1 and CDR2: MGHDK and SYGVNS. CDR3 nucleotides: TGTGCCAGCAGTGAGGGGAGGGGCACTGAAGCTTTCTTT. Translating gives CASSEGRGTEAFF.

This clone was seen more than once but under ten times. The CDR3 DNA reads as TGTGCCAGCAGCTTAGAAGCGGGGAGGGAGACCCAGTACTTC. Residues: CASSLEAGRETQYF. The chain couples TRBV11-1 to TRBJ2-5; TRBD2 matches at 7 bases. This CDR3 spans 14 amino acids. Germline trimming cut 1 base from V and 5 bases from J; bases unmatched to any gene: 4. Germline-derived CDR1 and CDR2 are SGHAT and FQDESV (reference sequence).

The chain couples TRBV28 to TRBJ2-7, with D perhaps TRBD1 or TRBD2 (5 bases each). Trimming removed 4 bases from V and 12 bases from J, with 19 bases in between. CDR1 and CDR2 from the germline V gene are MDHEN and SYDVKM. CDR3 size: 13 residues. CDR3 amino acids: CASSSGPALVSYF. DNA of the CDR3: TGTGCCAGCAGTTCGGGACCGGCGCTTGTGTCGTACTTC.

Worth noting for this clone: This sample also contains other DNA sequences that code for the same CDR3. The chain carries TRBV27 and TRBJ1-5; TRBD1 agrees at 7 bases. With 5 bases clipped from V and 0 bases from J, the junction kept 4 bases outside the gene matches. CDR3 length: 15 amino acids. CDR1 and CDR2 (germline): MNHEY, SMNVEV (reference sequence). The CDR3 coding sequence is TGTGCCAGCAGTGGGACAGTCTATAGCAATCAGCCCCAGCATTTT. This encodes CASSGTVYSNQPQHF.

This chain uses TRBV4-2 with TRBJ1-2; TRBD1 aligns across 7 bases. The J segment lost 7 bases and the V segment lost 3 bases, leaving 8 bases of the junction unmatched. The CDR3 extends over 14 amino acids. Looked up from germline, CDR1 is LGHNA and CDR2 is YNFKEQ. The CDR3, as DNA: TGTGCCAGCAGCCACCGGCTAGGGACAGCTGGCTACACCTTC. It codes for CASSHRLGTAGYTF.

The rearrangement joins TRBV6-1 to TRBJ2-3; 10 positions agree with TRBD2. V was clipped by 7 bases and J by 0 bases; unmatched bases: 4. Germline CDR1 and CDR2: MNHNS and SASEGT. The CDR3 covers 15 residues. CDR3 protein: CASTERGGSTDTQYF. The DNA of the CDR3 is TGTGCCAGCACGGAGCGGGGGGGCAGCACAGATACGCAGTATTTT.

This clone was detected a few times. This sequence joins TRBV4-3 and TRBJ2-3; 15 bases are a match to TRBD2. From germline, CDR1 is LGHNA and CDR2 YSLEER. Losses at the gene ends were 0 bases for V and 4 bases for J; bases not matched to a gene: 8. The CDR3 sequence is 19 residues long. The DNA for the CDR3 is TGCGCCAGCAGCCAAGACCGTGTAAGGACTAGCGGGGGGGCAGATACGCAGTATTTT. It encodes CASSQDRVRTSGGADTQYF.

The genes are TRBV9 and TRBJ2-7; D possibly corresponds to TRBD2 (6 bases). Germline lookup yields CDR1 SGDLS and CDR2 YYNGEE. V dropped 0 bases and J dropped 3 bases, with 16 bases sitting between them. There are 16 residues in the CDR3. The CDR3 bases are TGTGCCAGCAGCGTAGGTGGGGGGACTGATTTCTACGAGCAGTACTTC. Its translation: CASSVGGGTDFYEQYF.

The chain has TRBV7-9 and TRBJ1-1; D remains unclear. The CDR3 has 13 amino acids. Germline assignment: CDR1 SEHNR and CDR2 FQNEAQ (reference sequence). Trimming took 8 bases from V and 2 from J, leaving 12 bases between them. CDR3: CASRPWGNTEAFF. CDR3 in DNA: TGTGCCAGCCGTCCGTGGGGAAACACTGAAGCTTTCTTT.

The chain employs TRBV7-8 and TRBJ1-5; tentative D call: TRBD1 (5 bases). V lost 1 base to trimming and J lost 7 bases, with 11 bases between them. Germline V gene data show CDR1 as SGHVS and CDR2 as FQNEAQ. The CDR3 spans 14 residues. In nucleotides, the CDR3 is TGTGCCAGCAGCTTAGAAGGGGCGGACCAGCCCCAGCATTTT. Protein product: CASSLEGADQPQHF. The full variable domain, rest sourced from reference TRBV7-8 and TRBJ1-5, is GAGVSQSPRYKVAKRGQDVALRCDPISGHVSLFWYQQALGQGPEFLTYFQNEAQLDKSGLPSDRFFAERPEGSVSTLKIQRTQQEDSAVYLCASSLEGADQPQHFGDGTRLSIL.

The J gene is TRBJ1-6, the V gene TRBV11-2; TRBD1 matches at 9 bases. The CDR3 runs 14 residues. Germline CDR1 SGHAT, CDR2 FQNNGV. Losses at the gene ends were 5 bases for V and 7 bases for J; bases not matched to a gene: 3. Here the CDR3 DNA reads TGTGCCAGCAGCACGGACAGGGGAAATTCACCCCTCCACTTT. Protein: CASSTDRGNSPLHF.